The clone carrying this T cell receptor beta chain was recorded once. These data originate in a study of blood T cell repertoires in COVID-19. Profiled with immunoSEQ multiplex PCR; TCRdb holds only in-frame clones, not every one. The sample lists some 63,000 clones, roughly 85% occurring once. CDR3 size: 11 residues. CDR1 is MNHEY, CDR2 SVGAGI, per germline. The ends were cut back, 8 bases at V and 6 bases at J, with 11 bases in the middle. The V and J genes are TRBV6-5 and TRBJ2-7; D gene unclear. This clonotype was sampled from a human donor in a cohort sampled during active COVID-19. The sequenced sample consisted of peripheral blood. In DNA form, the CDR3 reads TGTGCCAGCCGATCGCCCGGCGAGCAGTACTTC. This codes for CASRSPGEQYF.